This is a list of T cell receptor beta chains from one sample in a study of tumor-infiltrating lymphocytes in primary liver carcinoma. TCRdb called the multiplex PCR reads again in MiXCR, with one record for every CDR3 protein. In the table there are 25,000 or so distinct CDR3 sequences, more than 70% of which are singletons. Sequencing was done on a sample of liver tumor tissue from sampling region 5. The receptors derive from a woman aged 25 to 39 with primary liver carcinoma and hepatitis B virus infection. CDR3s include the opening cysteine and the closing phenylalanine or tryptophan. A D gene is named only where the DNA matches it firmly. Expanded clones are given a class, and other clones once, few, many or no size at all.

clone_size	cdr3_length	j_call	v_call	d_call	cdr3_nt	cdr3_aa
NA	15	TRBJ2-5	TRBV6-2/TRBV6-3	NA	TGTGCCAGCAGCCCACCGGACCTTACATCGGAGACTCAGTACTTC	CASSPPDLTSETQYF
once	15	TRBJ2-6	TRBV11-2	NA	TGTGCCACCCAGCGGCCGCGCTCTGGGGCCAACGTCCTGACTTTC	CATQRPRSGANVLTF
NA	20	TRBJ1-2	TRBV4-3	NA	TGTGCCAGCAGCCAAGGCGAAGGACGGGGCAGGATCGCTACTAACTATGGCGACACCTTC	CASSQGEGRGRIATNYGDTF
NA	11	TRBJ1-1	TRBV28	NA	TGTGCCAGCAGTTTCCCCGGCGAAGCTTTCTTT	CASSFPGEAFF
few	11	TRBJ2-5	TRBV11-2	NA	TGTGCCAGCTTAGGGTTAGAGACCCAGTACTTC	CASLGLETQYF
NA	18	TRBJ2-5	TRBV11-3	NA	TGTACCTGCAGCCCGGGGGATTCTAGCCATGGTGTGCAAGAGTCCCAGTACTTC	CTCSPGDSSHGVQESQYF
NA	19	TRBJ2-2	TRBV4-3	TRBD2	TGCGCCAGCAGCGTACTAGCGGTAGTGCCCCGTTCGAGCACCGGGGAGCTGTTTTTT	CASSVLAVVPRSSTGELFF
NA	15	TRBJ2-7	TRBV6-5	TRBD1	TGTGCCAGCAGTTACAGGGACAGCAATTCCTACGAGCAGTACTTC	CASSYRDSNSYEQYF
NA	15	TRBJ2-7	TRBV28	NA	TGTGCCAGCAGCTTGCACCCCCAGGGGCCTTACGAGCAGTACTTC	CASSLHPQGPYEQYF
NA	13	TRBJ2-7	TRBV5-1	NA	TGCGCCAGCAGCTCGATCGAGGGGTACGACCAGTACTTC	CASSSIEGYDQYF
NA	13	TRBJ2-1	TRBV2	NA	TGTGCCGGTCTAGTCAGCTCCTACGGTGAGCAGTTTTTC	CAGLVSSYGEQFF
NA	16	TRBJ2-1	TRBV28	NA	TGTGTCAGCAGTCCCATGAGCGGGCCATCCTACAATGGGCAGTTCTTC	CVSSPMSGPSYNGQFF
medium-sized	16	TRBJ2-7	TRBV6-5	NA	TGTGCCAGCTATTCCCTGGTAGCGGGACAGGGCTACGAGCAGTACTTC	CASYSLVAGQGYEQYF
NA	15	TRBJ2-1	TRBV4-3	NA	TGCGCCAGCAGCCAAGTCCTATACTATTCCAAAGAGCAGTTTTTC	CASSQVLYYSKEQFF